A selection of T cell receptor beta chains follows, all from one sample in a study of T cells in Graves' hyperthyroidism and ophthalmopathy. TCRdb re-called the multiplex PCR reads with MiXCR, one entry per CDR3 protein. The sample has about 520,000 distinct CDR3 sequences, about a fifth seen once. Input material: blood. The receptor set was obtained from a man aged 18 to 30 with Graves' hyperthyroidism. Both conserved end residues are part of each CDR3.

CDR3 length	V gene	J gene	CDR3 protein
16	TRBV4-2	TRBJ2-2	CASSPLGPVNTGELFF
15	TRBV28	TRBJ1-1	CASSWVLRPGDGAFF
13	TRBV29-1	TRBJ2-7	CSVGRGGNYEQYF
13	TRBV20-1	TRBJ2-7	CSAREGAVYEQYF
15	TRBV12-3/TRBV12-4	TRBJ2-2	CASRKGQGATGELFF
10	TRBV6-1	TRBJ1-5	CASSLRPQHF
14	TRBV2	TRBJ1-2	CASSKDRLNYGYTF
16	TRBV9	TRBJ2-5	CASSVDPDRFQETQYF
13	TRBV14	TRBJ1-2	CASSQEEHYGYTF
15	TRBV7-9	TRBJ2-7	CASSLVTVGAYEQYF
16	TRBV11-2	TRBJ2-7	CASSPLRGRGPYEQYF
13	TRBV4-1	TRBJ2-5	CASSHPTGETQYF
14	TRBV19	TRBJ1-5	CASSSIGGVGPQHF
15	TRBV13	TRBJ2-2	CASSFGGGLAGELFF
15	TRBV28	TRBJ2-7	CASSPSGLAAYEQYF
11	TRBV19	TRBJ1-2	CASSIGVGYTF
14	TRBV25-1	TRBJ2-3	CASSELLSGDTQYF
16	TRBV11-3	TRBJ2-5	CASSIRRTGGQETQYF
14	TRBV19	TRBJ1-1	CASNYGGENSEAFF
13	TRBV12-3/TRBV12-4	TRBJ1-1	CASSCGMGTEAFF
15	TRBV19	TRBJ1-5	CASSAVTGPNQPQHF
12	TRBV12-3/TRBV12-4	TRBJ2-6	CASSPRQGVLTF
14	TRBV12-3/TRBV12-4	TRBJ1-5	CASSPDRVSQPQHF
15	TRBV30	TRBJ2-6	CAWSVLGTGANVLTF
16	TRBV6-5	TRBJ2-2	CASSYSAVGMIGELFF
14	TRBV12-3/TRBV12-4	TRBJ2-7	CASTPTSSSYEQYF
12	TRBV12-3/TRBV12-4	TRBJ1-1	CASRAFRGEAFF
13	TRBV29-1	TRBJ1-2	CSVRGAANYGYTF
14	TRBV12-3/TRBV12-4	TRBJ1-1	CASSGRGYNTEAFF
14	TRBV4-1	TRBJ2-2	CASSQDPVVRELFF
16	TRBV24-1	TRBJ2-2	CATSDHTLTGTGELFF
15	TRBV9	TRBJ2-5	CASSVGDGGRETQYF
14	TRBV19	TRBJ2-2	CASSIDLGTRELFF
13	TRBV6-1	TRBJ1-5	CASSESGGQPQHF
15	TRBV19	TRBJ2-7	CASSPPPGSYGEQYF
14	TRBV7-9	TRBJ1-2	CASSPETENYGYTF
11	TRBV6-1	TRBJ1-1	CASNGGTQAFF
14	TRBV6-5	TRBJ1-1	CASISRGASTEAFF
15	TRBV3-1	TRBJ2-7	CASSQVGTGFHEQYF
15	TRBV18	TRBJ2-2	CASSPTGPGTGELFF
16	TRBV28	TRBJ1-1	CASSFPPETVNTEAFF
13	TRBV27	TRBJ1-2	CASSPGVGVGYTF
15	TRBV28	TRBJ2-6	CASSFSSYGANVLTF
15	TRBV11-2	TRBJ2-2	CASSLDRVLIGELFF
15	TRBV6-5	TRBJ1-3	CASSYTGQSGNTIYF
11	TRBV29-1	TRBJ1-2	CSADDGIGYTF
15	TRBV29-1	TRBJ1-1	CSVGGLDRGNTEAFF
14	TRBV5-1	TRBJ1-1	CASRPRGMNTEAFF
14	TRBV6-2/TRBV6-3	TRBJ2-6	CASSRISGANVLTF
16	TRBV30	TRBJ1-5	CAWSGVSFRGNQPQHF
13	TRBV28	TRBJ1-2	CASSHPGVYGYTF
13	TRBV19	TRBJ1-1	CASRPKFNTEAFF
15	TRBV5-1	TRBJ1-1	CASSGWTGDNTEAFF
17	TRBV11-2	TRBJ2-7	CASSLVRSATSSYEQYF
16	TRBV6-1	TRBJ2-5	CASSEARPAYQETQYF
13	TRBV12-3/TRBV12-4	TRBJ2-7	CASSLLRVSEQYF
13	TRBV6-5	TRBJ1-1	CATTLLGNTEAFF